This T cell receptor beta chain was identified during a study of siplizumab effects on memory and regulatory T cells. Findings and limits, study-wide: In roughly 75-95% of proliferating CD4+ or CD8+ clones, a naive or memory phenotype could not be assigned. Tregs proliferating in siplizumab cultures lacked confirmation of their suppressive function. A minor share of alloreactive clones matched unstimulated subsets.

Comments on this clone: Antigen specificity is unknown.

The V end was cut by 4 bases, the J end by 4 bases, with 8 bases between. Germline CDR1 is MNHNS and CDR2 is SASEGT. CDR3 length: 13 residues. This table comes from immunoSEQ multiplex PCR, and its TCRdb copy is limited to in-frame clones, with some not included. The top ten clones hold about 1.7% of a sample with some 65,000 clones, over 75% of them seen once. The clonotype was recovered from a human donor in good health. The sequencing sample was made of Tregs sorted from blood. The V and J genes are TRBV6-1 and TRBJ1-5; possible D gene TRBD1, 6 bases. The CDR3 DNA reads TGTGCCAGCAGTGTACAGGGAAATCAGCCCCAGCATTTT. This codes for CASSVQGNQPQHF.